The 5 T cell receptor beta chains below come from one sample, sequenced in a study of identical twins. MiXCR, run by TCRdb on the 5' RACE reads, gives a single entry per CDR3 protein. The data hold fewer than 250,000 distinct CDR3 sequences, with approximately 7.8% observed a single time. The same specimen was also included in a second study, on yellow fever vaccine responses in identical twins.

Sequencing was done on a sample of CD8+ T cells sorted from blood. These receptors were taken from a woman aged 18-35 years in good health.

V and J are TRBV4-1 and TRBJ1-1; D gene ambiguous. The CDR3 has 16 residues. V was pared by 2 bases and J by 4 bases, with 17 bases between. CDR1 is MGHRA, CDR2 YSYEKL, per germline. The DNA of the CDR3 is TGCGCCAGCAGCCAACCGGCCGGGCAGGCCGGCACTGAAGCTTTCTTT. Translating it yields CASSQPAGQAGTEAFF.

This clonotype was detected ten times or more. This chain joins TRBV12-3 or TRBV12-4 and TRBJ1-5; D is ambiguous. Trimming stripped 1 base from V and 5 bases from J, with 9 bases between. This CDR3 has 14 amino acids. CDR3 sequence reads: CASSLEAAHQPQHF. The CDR3 region has the DNA TGTGCCAGCAGTTTAGAGGCAGCCCATCAGCCCCAGCATTTT.

Ten or more counts support this clonotype. This chain links TRBV29-1 with TRBJ2-7; D is undetermined. The CDR3 has 11 residues. Germline CDR1 and CDR2: SQVTM and ANQGSEA. Trimming took 3 bases from V and 4 from J, leaving 7 bases between them. The DNA of the CDR3 is TGCAGCGTTGAGAACGGGTACGAGCAGTACTTC. As protein: CSVENGYEQYF.

This clonotype was picked up many times. V and J are TRBV7-9 and TRBJ2-7; D not certain. In germline, CDR1 is SEHNR, CDR2 FQNEAQ (reference sequence). V was cut by 3 bases and J by 6 bases, with 15 bases left in between. The CDR3 has 14 residues. As DNA, the CDR3 is TGTGCCAGCAGCTTTGGGTTTGGGCCCGCCGAGCAGTACTTC. Encoded protein: CASSFGFGPAEQYF. Full variable domain (missing parts from reference TRBV7-9 and TRBJ2-7): DTGVSQNPRHKITKRGQNVTFRCDPISEHNRLYWYRQTLGQGPEFLTYFQNEAQLEKSRLLSDRFSAERPKGSFSTLEIQRTEQGDSAMYLCASSFGFGPAEQYFGPGTRLTVT.

This clonotype was counted many times. The rearrangement joins TRBV14 to TRBJ2-3; TRBD1 aligns across 10 bases. With 2 bases clipped from V and 2 bases from J, the junction kept 4 bases outside the gene matches. This CDR3 has 16 residues. Germline V lookup: CDR1 SGHDN, CDR2 FVKESK. CDR3: CASSQRQGANTDTQYF. The CDR3 nucleotides are TGTGCCAGCAGCCAAAGACAGGGGGCAAACACAGATACGCAGTATTTT. Supplemented by reference TRBV14 and TRBJ2-3, the full variable domain reads EAGVTQFPSHSVIEKGQTVTLRCDPISGHDNLYWYRRVMGKEIKFLLHFVKESKQDESGMPNNRFLAERTGGTYSTLKVQPAELEDSGVYFCASSQRQGANTDTQYFGPGTRLTVL.